The present T cell receptor (beta chain) was sequenced within a study of identical twins. Template switching created a universal primer site, and the cDNA included unique molecular identifiers. One entry per CDR3 protein results from TCRdb running MiXCR on the 5' RACE reads. The sample lists 410,000 or so distinct CDR3 sequences, under 20% occurring once. This clonotype came up many times. The target antigen is unknown. Notes on the study in general: In drawing conclusions, the study used cross-sectional statistical analysis and did not follow the same donors. Models, which agreed with sharing between unrelated individuals, nonetheless underestimated the out-of-frame TCR alpha sharing seen in monozygotic twins.

Trimming took 0 bases from V and 5 from J, leaving 16 bases between them. This CDR3 has 15 amino acids. Germline CDR1 and CDR2: DFQATT and SNEGSKA (reference sequence). The sample was naive T cells sorted from blood. This chain uses TRBV20-1 with TRBJ2-5, with D perhaps given as TRBD1 or TRBD2 (5 bases each). The sequence was collected from a man in his forties or fifties in good health. The CDR3 reads CSARDLREGSETQYF. In DNA form, the CDR3 reads TGCAGTGCTAGAGACCTACGCGAGGGGTCGGAGACCCAGTACTTC.